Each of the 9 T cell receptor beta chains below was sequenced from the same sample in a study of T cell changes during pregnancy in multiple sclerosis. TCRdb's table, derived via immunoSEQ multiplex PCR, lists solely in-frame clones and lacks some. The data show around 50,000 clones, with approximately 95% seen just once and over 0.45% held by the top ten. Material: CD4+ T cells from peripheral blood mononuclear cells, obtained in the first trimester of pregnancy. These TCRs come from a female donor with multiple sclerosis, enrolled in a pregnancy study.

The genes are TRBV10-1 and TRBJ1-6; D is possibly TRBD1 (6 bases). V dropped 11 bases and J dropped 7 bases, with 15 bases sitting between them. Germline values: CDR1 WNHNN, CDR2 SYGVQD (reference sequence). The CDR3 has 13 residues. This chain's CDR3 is CADRFSTNSPLHF. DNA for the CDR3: TGCGCCGACAGGTTTAGCACGAATTCACCCCTCCACTTT.

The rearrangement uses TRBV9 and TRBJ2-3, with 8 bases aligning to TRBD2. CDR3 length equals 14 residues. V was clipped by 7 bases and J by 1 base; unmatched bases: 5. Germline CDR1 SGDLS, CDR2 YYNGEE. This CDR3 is CASGGRGGTDTQYF. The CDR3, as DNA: TGTGCCAGCGGAGGGCGGGGGGGCACAGATACGCAGTATTTT.

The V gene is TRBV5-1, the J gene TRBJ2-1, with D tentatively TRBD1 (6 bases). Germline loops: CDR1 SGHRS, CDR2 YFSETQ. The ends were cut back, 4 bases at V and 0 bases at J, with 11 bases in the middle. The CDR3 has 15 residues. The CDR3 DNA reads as TGCGCCAGCAGCCCAGGGGTTAACTCCTACAATGAGCAGTTCTTC. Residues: CASSPGVNSYNEQFF.

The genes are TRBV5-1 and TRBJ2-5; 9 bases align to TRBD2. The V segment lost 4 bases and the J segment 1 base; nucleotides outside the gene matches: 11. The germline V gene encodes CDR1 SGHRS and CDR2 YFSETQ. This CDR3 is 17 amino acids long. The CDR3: CASSPAIAGDLQETQYF. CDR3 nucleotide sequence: TGCGCCAGCAGCCCCGCAATAGCGGGGGACCTCCAAGAGACCCAGTACTTC.

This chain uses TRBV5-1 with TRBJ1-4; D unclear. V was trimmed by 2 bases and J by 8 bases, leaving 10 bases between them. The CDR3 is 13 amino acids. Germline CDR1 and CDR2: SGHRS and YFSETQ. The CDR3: CASSFSSPEKLFF. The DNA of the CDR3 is TGCGCCAGCAGCTTCTCCTCCCCGGAAAAACTGTTTTTT.

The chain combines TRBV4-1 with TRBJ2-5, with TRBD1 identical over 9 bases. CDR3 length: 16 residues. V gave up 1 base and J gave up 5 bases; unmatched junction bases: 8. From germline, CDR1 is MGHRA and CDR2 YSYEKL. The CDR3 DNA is TGCGCCAGCAGCCAAGGGGCGGGACAGGGTGGGGAGACCCAGTACTTC. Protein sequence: CASSQGAGQGGETQYF.

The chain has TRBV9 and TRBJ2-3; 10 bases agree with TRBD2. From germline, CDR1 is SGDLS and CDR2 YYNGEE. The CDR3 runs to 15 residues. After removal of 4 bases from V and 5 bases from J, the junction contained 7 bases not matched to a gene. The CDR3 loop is CASSPQAGGRDTQYF. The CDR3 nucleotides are TGTGCCAGCAGCCCCCAAGCGGGGGGGAGAGATACGCAGTATTTT.

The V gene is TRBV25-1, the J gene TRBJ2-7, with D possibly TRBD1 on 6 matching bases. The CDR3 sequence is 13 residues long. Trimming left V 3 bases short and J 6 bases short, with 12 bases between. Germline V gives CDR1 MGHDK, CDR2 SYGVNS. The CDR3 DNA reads TGTGCCAGCAGTGAGCCCTCAGGGGTCGAGCAGTACTTC. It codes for CASSEPSGVEQYF.

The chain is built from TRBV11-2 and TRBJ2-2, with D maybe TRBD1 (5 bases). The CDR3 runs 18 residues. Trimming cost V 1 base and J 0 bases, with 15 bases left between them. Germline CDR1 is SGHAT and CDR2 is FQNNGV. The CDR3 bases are TGTGCCAGCAGCTTAGGCAGGGCAACTGTTGCGAACACCGGGGAGCTGTTTTTT. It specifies CASSLGRATVANTGELFF.